This T cell receptor beta chain was sequenced for a study of cytomegalovirus exposure and HLA in healthy donors. General study results and limits: An analysis was carried out later, and it reportedly showed fewer N-insertions in an Asian-associated ancestry cluster than the roughly 670-donor mean. In an earlier analysis, in around 590 donors, most V segments appeared productive either ~87% or ~30% of the time.

Points on this clone: Its target is not known.

Donors consisted of healthy bone marrow donors. CDR1 and CDR2 from the germline V gene are MGHRA and YSYEKL. The CDR3 spans 14 residues. Trimming removed 1 base from V and 6 bases from J; junction bases left unmatched: 2. PCR used 60 Vbeta primers and 13 Jbeta primers. The data were produced by immunoSEQ multiplex PCR, yet TCRdb's version contains in-frame clones alone and is incomplete. The repertoire consists of roughly 140,000 clones, with around 80% occurring once and the leading ten covering about 6.8%. The rearrangement uses TRBV4-1 and TRBJ1-4; TRBD1 matches 7 bases. This clonotype was sampled from a man aged 40-49 years in good health and CMV-seropositive. Input material: PBMCs. The CDR3 loop is CASSQVQGDEKLFF. In DNA form, the CDR3 reads TGCGCCAGCAGCCAAGTCCAGGGGGATGAAAAACTGTTTTTT.